The 2 T cell receptor beta chains in this list originate from one sample, sequenced in a study of cytomegalovirus exposure and HLA in healthy donors. Measured with immunoSEQ multiplex PCR; TCRdb has only the in-frame clones, and not every one. Of about 240,000 clones listed, approximately 87% are singletons. Sequencing used PBMCs. The receptors here all came from a man aged 18 to 30 in good health and CMV-seronegative.

Only a few counts were recorded for this clone. The V gene is TRBV10-3, the J gene TRBJ1-2; a possible D gene is TRBD1 (6 bases). The CDR3 runs to 14 residues. The V end lost 6 bases, the J end lost 3 bases, and 14 bases lay between the germline ends. Germline lookup yields CDR1 ENHRY and CDR2 SYGVKD. The CDR3 here is CAISLRDTDYGYTF. The CDR3 DNA sequence: TGTGCCATCAGCCTCCGGGACACTGACTATGGCTACACCTTC.

The rearrangement joins TRBV5-4 to TRBJ1-5, with TRBD1 matching over 9 bases. The J segment lost 5 bases and the V segment lost 4 bases, leaving 7 bases of the junction unmatched. Germline V gene data show CDR1 as SGHNT and CDR2 as YYREEE (reference sequence). This CDR3 has 15 residues. CDR3 in DNA: TGTGCCAGCAGCACGGGTGGGGACAGGGATCAGCCCCAGCATTTT. This sequence encodes CASSTGGDRDQPQHF.